Each of the 30 T cell receptor beta chains below was sequenced from the same sample in a study of blood T cell repertoires in COVID-19. Profiling relied on immunoSEQ multiplex PCR, and the TCRdb table lists in-frame clones only, not all of them. The data hold tens of thousands of clones, with approximately 84% observed a single time. The sample was peripheral blood. The receptors stem from a woman aged 80 or older with acute or convalescent COVID-19.

The chain employs TRBV5-4 and TRBJ1-2; 8 bases line up with TRBD1. The ends lost 7 bases at V and 0 bases at J; junction bases unmatched: 8. The CDR3 contains 15 residues. The germline gives CDR1 SGHNT, CDR2 YYREEE (reference sequence). The chain's CDR3 is CASQQGGEANYGYTF. The DNA of the CDR3 is TGTGCCAGCCAACAGGGGGGGGAAGCTAACTATGGCTACACCTTC.

This rearrangement joins TRBV9 to TRBJ2-6, with D maybe TRBD1 (5 bases). CDR1 is SGDLS and CDR2 is YYNGEE in the germline V gene. The CDR3 has 16 amino acids. V lost 0 bases and J lost 4, with 11 bases in between. CDR3 nucleotide sequence: TGTGCCAGCAGCGTAGGCGCAGGGTCCGGGGCCAACGTCCTGACTTTC. This sequence encodes CASSVGAGSGANVLTF.

This rearrangement joins TRBV27 to TRBJ1-5; the match to TRBD1 covers 9 bases. The ends lost 5 bases at V and 7 bases at J; junction bases unmatched: 6. This CDR3 region has 14 residues. The germline CDR1 and CDR2 sequences are MNHEY and SMNVEV (reference sequence). The CDR3 region has the DNA TGTGCCAGCAGTGAACAGGGGGCCGGGCAGCCCCAGCATTTT. It is translated as CASSEQGAGQPQHF.

The chain has TRBV6-5 and TRBJ2-2, with D possibly TRBD2 on 5 matching bases. The V end was cut by 7 bases, the J end by 0 bases, with 9 bases between. CDR3 length: 14 amino acids. CDR1 MNHEY and CDR2 SVGAGI come from the germline V gene. This CDR3 reads CASTRVTNTGELFF. The CDR3 DNA sequence: TGTGCCAGCACGAGGGTTACGAACACCGGGGAGCTGTTTTTT.

The chain links TRBV7-3 to TRBJ2-7, with 7 nucleotides matching TRBD2. Trimming took 1 base from V and 0 from J; bases not matched to a gene: 3. The CDR3 is 15 residues long. Germline CDR1 and CDR2: SGHTA and FQGTGA. Here the CDR3 DNA reads TGTGCCAGCAGCTTAAGCGGGGGTAGCTCCTACGAGCAGTACTTC. Protein product: CASSLSGGSSYEQYF.

This chain joins TRBV5-8 and TRBJ2-7, with D unclear. The V and J ends lost 5 bases and 5 bases respectively, with 14 bases between them. CDR3 length: 13 amino acids. Germline V gives CDR1 SGHTS, CDR2 YDEGEE. CDR3 region: CASRRSFLHEQYF. CDR3 DNA sequence: TGTGCCAGCAGGCGATCTTTTCTGCACGAGCAGTACTTC.

V is TRBV27 and J is TRBJ2-3; TRBD2 matches at 7 bases. Germline V gene sequence: CDR1 MNHEY, CDR2 SMNVEV (reference sequence). The trim removed 5 bases at V and 1 base at J, leaving 3 bases unmatched. The CDR3 covers 14 residues. CDR3 amino acids: CASSVSGGTDTQYF. CDR3 nucleotides: TGTGCCAGCAGTGTAAGCGGGGGCACAGATACGCAGTATTTT.

The chain's CDR3 is CASSVSLNYGYTF. In nucleotides, the CDR3 is TGTGCCAGCAGTGTGAGCCTTAACTATGGCTACACCTTC. The J gene is TRBJ1-2, the V gene TRBV25-1; no clear D gene. Germline-derived CDR1 and CDR2 are MGHDK and SYGVNS. The CDR3 runs to 13 residues. The V gene lost 4 bases and the J gene lost 1 base, with 7 bases spanning the gap.

The chain links TRBV2 to TRBJ2-4; a weak D match, TRBD1 (6 bases). V was clipped by 7 bases and J by 0 bases, with 13 bases between them. Germline V gives CDR1 SNHLY, CDR2 FYNNEI. This CDR3 region has 15 residues. The CDR3 nucleotides read TGTGCCAGCACCACAGGGAAAATAGCCAAAAACATTCAGTACTTC. This gives the protein CASTTGKIAKNIQYF.

The CDR3, as DNA: TGTGCCAGCAGCCGGGGAGGTAGCGGGAGTTACAATGAGCAGTTCTTC. This gives the protein CASSRGGSGSYNEQFF. V and J are TRBV7-2 and TRBJ2-1; TRBD2 matches 9 bases. After removal of 5 bases from V and 4 bases from J, the junction contained 9 bases not matched to a gene. Germline CDR1 is SGHTA and CDR2 is FQGNSA. This CDR3 is 16 amino acids long.

The table lists this clone with a few counts. This sequence joins TRBV19 and TRBJ1-3; D is ambiguous. CDR1 LNHDA and CDR2 SQIVND come from the germline V gene (reference sequence). The ends were cut back, 7 bases at V and 0 bases at J, with 13 bases in the middle. The CDR3 totals 15 residues. CDR3: CASISVRRSGNTIYF. The CDR3 nucleotides are TGTGCCAGTATCTCGGTCCGTCGCTCTGGAAACACCATATATTTT.

The V gene is TRBV28, the J gene TRBJ1-2, with 7 positions matching TRBD1. CDR1 and CDR2 from the germline V gene are MDHEN and SYDVKM. With 3 bases clipped from V and 0 bases from J, the junction kept 1 base outside the gene matches. The CDR3 sequence is 14 residues long. The CDR3, as DNA: TGTGCCAGCAGTTTCAGGGGGTCTAACTATGGCTACACCTTC. This translates into CASSFRGSNYGYTF.

The genes are TRBV11-3 and TRBJ2-1; 8 bases agree with TRBD1. The V segment lost 2 bases and the J segment 9 bases; nucleotides outside the gene matches: 6. In germline, CDR1 is SGHNT, CDR2 YENEEA. The CDR3 is made up of 14 amino acids. CDR3 protein: CASSLSQGASEQFF. The CDR3 DNA is TGTGCCAGCAGCTTAAGCCAGGGGGCAAGTGAGCAGTTCTTC.

J is TRBJ2-3 and V is TRBV5-1, with D tentatively TRBD2 (6 bases). CDR3 length equals 14 residues. The germline CDR1 and CDR2 sequences are SGHRS and YFSETQ. Trimming removed 3 bases from V and 9 bases from J, with 17 bases in between. CDR3 sequence reads: CASSSWDSRGTQYF. The CDR3 region has the DNA TGCGCCAGCAGCTCATGGGACTCCCGCGGGACGCAGTATTTT. The full variable domain, completed using reference TRBV5-1 and TRBJ2-3, is KAGVTQTPRYLIKTRGQQVTLSCSPISGHRSVSWYQQTPGQGLQFLFEYFSETQRNKGNFPGRFSGRQFSNSRSEMNVSTLELGDSALYLCASSSWDSRGTQYFGPGTRLTVL.

This rearrangement joins TRBV5-1 to TRBJ2-5, with TRBD1 matching over 10 bases. The CDR3 contains 14 residues. V shed 5 bases, J shed 5 bases, and the junction held 6 bases outside the gene matches. The germline V gene has CDR1 SGHRS and CDR2 YFSETQ. This chain's CDR3 is CASRPGTGAETQYF. CDR3 DNA: TGCGCCAGCAGACCCGGGACAGGGGCGGAGACCCAGTACTTC.

The J gene is TRBJ1-5, the V gene TRBV18, with 7 bases lining up with TRBD1. The germline V gene has CDR1 KGHSH and CDR2 LQKENI. The V segment lost 2 bases and the J segment 8 bases; nucleotides outside the gene matches: 9. The CDR3 totals 15 residues. The CDR3 DNA sequence: TGTGCCAGCTCACCAGAATCAGGGGGGCTAAAGCCCCAGCATTTT. The encoded protein is CASSPESGGLKPQHF.

This chain uses TRBV7-6 with TRBJ1-4, with D perhaps matching TRBD1 (5 bases). The CDR3 length is 15 residues. V lost 5 bases and J 5 bases, leaving 15 bases between the germline ends. Germline CDR1 and CDR2: SGHVS and FNYEAQ. The CDR3 coding sequence is TGTGCCAGCAGCCGCTTTACAGGCCGAAATGAAAAACTGTTTTTT. This translates into CASSRFTGRNEKLFF.

V usage is TRBV7-2 and J usage is TRBJ2-1, with 11 positions matching TRBD2. Germline trimming cut 5 bases from V and 2 bases from J; bases unmatched to any gene: 2. The CDR3 is made up of 15 amino acids. Germline-derived CDR1 and CDR2 are SGHTA and FQGNSA. In DNA, the CDR3 is TGTGCCAGCAGCGAACTAGCGGGGGCCTACAATGAGCAGTTCTTC. Encoded protein: CASSELAGAYNEQFF. Based on the CDR3 plus reference TRBV7-2 and TRBJ2-1, the full variable domain is GAGVSQSPSNKVTEKGKDVELRCDPISGHTALYWYRQSLGQGLEFLIYFQGNSAPDKSGLPSDRFSAERTGGSVSTLTIQRTQQEDSAVYLCASSELAGAYNEQFFGPGTRLTVL.

V usage is TRBV27 and J usage is TRBJ2-1; the D gene is possibly TRBD2 (5 bases). This CDR3 spans 17 amino acids. Germline V lookup: CDR1 MNHEY, CDR2 SMNVEV (reference sequence). Trimming stripped 9 bases from V and 3 bases from J, with 24 bases between. The CDR3 bases are TGTGCCAGTAGACCGTTCTTAGCGCGAGAAGGCTACAATGAGCAGTTCTTC. It translates to CASRPFLAREGYNEQFF.

V gene TRBV29-1 combines with J gene TRBJ2-1; 11 bases are a match to TRBD2. CDR1 is SQVTM, CDR2 ANQGSEA, per germline. J was trimmed by 0 bases and V by 4 bases; bases with no gene match: 8. This CDR3 contains 17 residues. The CDR3 DNA follows: TGCAGCGTTGTATGGGCTAGCGGGGGGCCCTCCTACAATGAGCAGTTCTTC. Encoded protein: CSVVWASGGPSYNEQFF.

CDR3 residues: CASSLRAGGLYEQYF. The DNA of the CDR3 is TGTGCCAGCAGTTTAAGGGCGGGAGGTTTGTACGAGCAGTACTTC. The genes are TRBV27 and TRBJ2-7, with 8 nucleotides matching TRBD2. Germline CDR1 is MNHEY and CDR2 is SMNVEV (reference sequence). Trimming at V came to 2 bases and at J to 4 bases, leaving 7 bases not matched to a gene. The CDR3 totals 15 residues.

This clone was seen a single time. The chain combines TRBV28 with TRBJ2-6, with a possible D match to TRBD1 (7 bases). V was cut by 7 bases and J by 0 bases, with 16 bases left in between. This CDR3 is built from 17 residues. Germline CDR1 is MDHEN and CDR2 is SYDVKM. CDR3 region: CASTVGGQISGANVLTF. In nucleotides, the CDR3 is TGTGCCAGCACCGTGGGGGGACAGATCTCTGGGGCCAACGTCCTGACTTTC.

V is TRBV2 and J is TRBJ2-5; D perhaps matches TRBD1 (5 bases). This CDR3 is 15 amino acids long. Germline V gene data show CDR1 as SNHLY and CDR2 as FYNNEI. Trimming took 6 bases from V and 4 from J, leaving 18 bases between them. The CDR3 coding sequence is TGTGCCAGCAGCCGGACATTGGGGTTGGGAGAGACCCAGTACTTC. Protein sequence: CASSRTLGLGETQYF.

CDR3 sequence (DNA): TGTGCCAGCAGCTTAAGGACGGGGGGGCCAGATACGCAGTATTTT. Translated, it gives CASSLRTGGPDTQYF. The J gene is TRBJ2-3, the V gene TRBV11-2, with 8 positions matching TRBD2. The CDR3 sequence is 15 residues long. V lost 2 bases, J lost 4 bases, and 5 bases stayed unmatched. Germline V gene sequence: CDR1 SGHAT, CDR2 FQNNGV.

The chain joins TRBV27 to TRBJ2-3; 15 nucleotides agree with TRBD2. J gave up 0 bases and V 6 bases, and 7 bases lay outside the gene matches. This CDR3 contains 18 residues. CDR1 and CDR2 from the germline V gene are MNHEY and SMNVEV (reference sequence). CDR3 in amino acids: CASRMGLAGGPSTDTQYF. In DNA form, the CDR3 reads TGTGCCAGCAGGATGGGACTAGCGGGGGGCCCTAGCACAGATACGCAGTATTTT.

The chain uses TRBV4-1 and TRBJ2-7, with TRBD2 identical over 11 bases. The germline CDR1 and CDR2 sequences are MGHRA and YSYEKL. J was trimmed by 7 bases and V by 4 bases; bases with no gene match: 9. The CDR3 spans 15 residues. The CDR3 is CASSLALAGGLEQYF. CDR3 nucleotides: TGCGCCAGCAGCCTCGCGTTAGCGGGGGGGCTAGAGCAGTACTTC.

This rearrangement joins TRBV18 to TRBJ1-5; D is unclear. The CDR3 length is 13 residues. Germline V lookup: CDR1 KGHSH, CDR2 LQKENI. V lost 2 bases, J lost 10 bases, and 12 bases lay in between. CDR3 region: CASSPGQDGPQHF. CDR3 nucleotides: TGTGCCAGCTCACCAGGGCAGGATGGACCCCAGCATTTT.

This clone was observed a handful of times. The chain couples TRBV5-1 to TRBJ2-7, with 8 bases identical to TRBD1. CDR1 is SGHRS and CDR2 is YFSETQ in the germline V gene. The length of the CDR3 is 14 residues. Trimming took 4 bases from V and 4 from J; bases not matched to a gene: 7. CDR3 bases: TGCGCCAGCAGCAGATCAGGGGGCCTATACGAGCAGTACTTC. This encodes CASSRSGGLYEQYF.

This clone was seen many times. The CDR3 DNA reads as TGTGCCAGCAGCCAAAAAATCGGGTCCTACGAGCAGTACTTC. Translation gives CASSQKIGSYEQYF. The rearrangement links TRBV14 to TRBJ2-7; unclear D gene. The V and J ends lost 2 bases and 1 base respectively, with 9 bases between them. CDR1 and CDR2 (germline): SGHDN, FVKESK. This CDR3 spans 14 amino acids. Full variable domain (rest looked up from reference TRBV14 and TRBJ2-7): EAGVTQFPSHSVIEKGQTVTLRCDPISGHDNLYWYRRVMGKEIKFLLHFVKESKQDESGMPNNRFLAERTGGTYSTLKVQPAELEDSGVYFCASSQKIGSYEQYFGPGTRLTVT.

This chain joins TRBV6-6 and TRBJ2-2, with D possibly matching TRBD1 (6 bases). Trimming pared 8 bases from V and 2 bases from J, leaving 15 bases between. The germline V gene has CDR1 MNHNY and CDR2 SVGAGI (reference sequence). The CDR3 totals 15 residues. Here the CDR3 reads CASLRDNRNTGELFF. The CDR3 DNA follows: TGTGCCAGCTTACGGGACAACCGAAACACCGGGGAGCTGTTTTTT.